This section outlines one T cell receptor beta chain sequence together with its context. Produced via immunoSEQ multiplex PCR; TCRdb's table is partial and in-frame only. The sample carries approximately 170,000 clones, around 90% recorded once. The CDR3 totals 15 residues. V shed 7 bases and J shed 5 bases, with 18 bases lying between them. Germline V gene lookup returns CDR1 LNHDA and CDR2 SQIVND (reference sequence). This specimen belongs to a study of control samples from healthy donors and cancer patients. This TCR was recovered from a woman in her thirties in good health. This chain connects TRBV19 to TRBJ1-5; the D gene is possibly TRBD1 (6 bases). The sequencing input was blood. CDR3 residues: CASTDRWGTDQPQHF. CDR3 bases: TGTGCCAGTACCGACAGGTGGGGAACTGATCAGCCCCAGCATTTT.